This T cell receptor beta chain was identified during a study of T cells in Graves' hyperthyroidism and ophthalmopathy. Germline CDR1 is MNHNS and CDR2 is SASEGT. The CDR3 length is 12 residues. V was clipped by 10 bases and J by 6 bases, with 12 bases between them. At least 3 on the Clinical Activity Score was recorded for ophthalmopathy patients, who also had NOSPECS grade at least 4 and duration under 3 months. Patients were excluded for uncontrolled infection, other autoimmune disease, pregnancy or lactation. Extraction of PBMCs used roughly 9.3 ml of fresh peripheral blood. There were TCR beta CDR3 regions amplified from RNA transcripts. An initial round of RT-PCR targeting the TCR CDR3 relied on the HTBI primer set. TCRdb reanalysed the multiplex PCR reads using MiXCR and keeps one entry per CDR3 protein. The data contain approximately 530,000 distinct CDR3 sequences, 15% to 20% of them singletons.

This clonotype was seen only a few times. This clonotype originated in a man aged 35 to 55 with Graves' ophthalmopathy. The V and J genes are TRBV6-1 and TRBJ2-2; D is unclear. Sequencing input: blood. The CDR3 coding sequence is TGTGCCACTCTTCGCCCCCCCGGGGAGCTGTTTTTT. This codes for CATLRPPGELFF.